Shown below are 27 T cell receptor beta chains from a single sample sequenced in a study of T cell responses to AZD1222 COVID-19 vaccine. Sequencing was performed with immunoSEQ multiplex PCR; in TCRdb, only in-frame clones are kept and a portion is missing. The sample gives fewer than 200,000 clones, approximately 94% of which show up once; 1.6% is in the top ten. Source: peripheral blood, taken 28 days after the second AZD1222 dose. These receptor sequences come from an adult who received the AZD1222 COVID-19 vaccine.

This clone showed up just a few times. The chain's CDR3 is CASSPTETTYGYTF. DNA of the CDR3: TGCGCCAGCAGCCCGACCGAGACGACCTATGGCTACACCTTC. The chain links TRBV4-1 to TRBJ1-2; D gene ambiguous. V lost 4 bases to trimming and J lost 4 bases, with 13 bases between them. The germline V gene encodes CDR1 MGHRA and CDR2 YSYEKL. CDR3 length: 14 amino acids.

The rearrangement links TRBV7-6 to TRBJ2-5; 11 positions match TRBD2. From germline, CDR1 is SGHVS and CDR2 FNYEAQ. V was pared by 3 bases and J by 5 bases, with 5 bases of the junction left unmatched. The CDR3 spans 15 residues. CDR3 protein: CASSFSGGASETQYF. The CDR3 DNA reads TGTGCCAGCAGCTTTAGCGGGGGGGCCTCGGAGACCCAGTACTTC. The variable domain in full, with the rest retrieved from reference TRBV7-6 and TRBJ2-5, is GAGVSQSPRYKVTKRGQDVALRCDPISGHVSLYWYRQALGQGPEFLTYFNYEAQQDKSGLPNDRFSAERPEGSISTLTIQRTEQRDSAMYRCASSFSGGASETQYFGPGTRLLVL.

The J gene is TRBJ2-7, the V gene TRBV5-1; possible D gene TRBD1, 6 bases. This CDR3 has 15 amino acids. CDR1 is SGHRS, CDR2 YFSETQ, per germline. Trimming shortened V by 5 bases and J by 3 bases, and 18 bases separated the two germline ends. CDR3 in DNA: TGCGCCAGCAGTTCGGACCCAACAGGGATCTACGAGCAGTACTTC. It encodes CASSSDPTGIYEQYF.

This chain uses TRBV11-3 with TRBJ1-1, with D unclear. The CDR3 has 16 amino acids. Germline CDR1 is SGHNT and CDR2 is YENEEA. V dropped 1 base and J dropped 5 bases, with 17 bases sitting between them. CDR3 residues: CASSLVLGHSDTEAFF. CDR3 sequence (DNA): TGTGCCAGCAGCTTAGTTTTGGGTCACAGCGATACTGAAGCTTTCTTT.

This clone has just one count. CDR3 residues: CASSMTGGTEAFF. CDR3 DNA sequence: TGTGCCAGTAGTATGACGGGGGGCACTGAAGCTTTCTTT. The chain has TRBV19 and TRBJ1-1; D perhaps matches TRBD1 (5 bases). Trimming removed 3 bases at V and 4 bases at J, with 9 bases between. Germline V gene lookup returns CDR1 LNHDA and CDR2 SQIVND (reference sequence). This CDR3 has 13 amino acids. The variable domain in full, completed from reference TRBV19 and TRBJ1-1, reads DGGITQSPKYLFRKEGQNVTLSCEQNLNHDAMYWYRQDPGQGLRLIYYSQIVNDFQKGDIAEGYSVSREKKESFPLTVTSAQKNPTAFYLCASSMTGGTEAFFGQGTRLTVV.

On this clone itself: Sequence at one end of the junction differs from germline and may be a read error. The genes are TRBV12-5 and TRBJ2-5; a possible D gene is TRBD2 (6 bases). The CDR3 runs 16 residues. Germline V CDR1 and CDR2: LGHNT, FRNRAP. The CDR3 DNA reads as TGTGCTTGTGGTTTGGGGACTCCAGGGCCCCGGGAGACCCAGTACTTC. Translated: CACGLGTPGPRETQYF.

The CDR3 region is CAISESGAAGGTDTQYF. CDR3 DNA sequence: TGTGCCATCAGTGAGTCCGGGGCGGCCGGGGGCACAGATACGCAGTATTTT. V is TRBV10-3 and J is TRBJ2-3, with D perhaps given as TRBD1 or TRBD2 (5 bases each). The CDR3 is 17 residues long. V lost 0 bases and J 1 base, leaving 14 bases between the germline ends. Germline CDR1 is ENHRY and CDR2 is SYGVKD.

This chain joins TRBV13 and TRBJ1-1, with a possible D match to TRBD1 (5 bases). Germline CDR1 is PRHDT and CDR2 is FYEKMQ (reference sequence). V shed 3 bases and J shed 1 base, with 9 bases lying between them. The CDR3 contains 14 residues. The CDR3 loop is CASSFGQPNTEAFF. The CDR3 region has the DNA TGTGCCAGCAGCTTTGGACAACCGAACACTGAAGCTTTCTTT.

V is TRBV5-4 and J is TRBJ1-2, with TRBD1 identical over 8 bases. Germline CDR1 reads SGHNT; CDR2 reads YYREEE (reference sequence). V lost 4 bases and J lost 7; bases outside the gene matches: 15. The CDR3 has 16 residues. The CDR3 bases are TGTGCCAGCAGCCCCCAGACCGGGACAGGTGATCGTGGCTACACCTTC. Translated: CASSPQTGTGDRGYTF.

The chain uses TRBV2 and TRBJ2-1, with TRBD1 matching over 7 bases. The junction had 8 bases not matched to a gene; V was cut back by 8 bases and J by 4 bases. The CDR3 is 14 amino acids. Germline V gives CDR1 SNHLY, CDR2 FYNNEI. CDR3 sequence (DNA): TGTGCCAGCCAACCGGGACAGAGATACAATGAGCAGTTCTTC. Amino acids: CASQPGQRYNEQFF.

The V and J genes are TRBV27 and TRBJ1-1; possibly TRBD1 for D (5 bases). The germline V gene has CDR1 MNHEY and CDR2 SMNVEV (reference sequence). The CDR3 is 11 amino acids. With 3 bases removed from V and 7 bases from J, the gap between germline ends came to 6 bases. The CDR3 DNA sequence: TGTGCCAGCAGTTTTAGGGGTGAAGCTTTCTTT. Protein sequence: CASSFRGEAFF.

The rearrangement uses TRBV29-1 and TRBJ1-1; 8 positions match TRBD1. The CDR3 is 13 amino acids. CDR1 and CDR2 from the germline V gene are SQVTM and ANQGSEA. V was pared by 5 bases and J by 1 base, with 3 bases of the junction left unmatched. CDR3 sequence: CSVLGTGNTEAFF. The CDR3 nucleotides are TGCAGCGTTCTGGGGACAGGGAACACTGAAGCTTTCTTT.

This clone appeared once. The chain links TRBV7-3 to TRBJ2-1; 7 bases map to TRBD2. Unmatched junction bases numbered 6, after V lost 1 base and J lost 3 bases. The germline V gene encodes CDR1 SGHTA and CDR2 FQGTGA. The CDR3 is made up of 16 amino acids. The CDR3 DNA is TGTGCCAGCAGCTTAAACGGCGGGGGACTCTACAATGAGCAGTTCTTC. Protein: CASSLNGGGLYNEQFF.

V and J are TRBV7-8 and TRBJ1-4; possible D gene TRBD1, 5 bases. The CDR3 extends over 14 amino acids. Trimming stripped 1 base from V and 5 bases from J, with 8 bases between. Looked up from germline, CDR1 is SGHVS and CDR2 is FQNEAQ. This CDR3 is CASSLGRVNEKLFF. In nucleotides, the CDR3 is TGTGCCAGCAGCTTAGGCAGGGTCAATGAAAAACTGTTTTTT.

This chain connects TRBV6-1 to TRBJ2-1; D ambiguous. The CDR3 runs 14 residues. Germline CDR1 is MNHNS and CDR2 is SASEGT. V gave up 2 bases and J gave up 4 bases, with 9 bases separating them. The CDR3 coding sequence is TGTGCCAGCAGTGAACAGGCAGAATACAATGAGCAGTTCTTC. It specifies CASSEQAEYNEQFF.

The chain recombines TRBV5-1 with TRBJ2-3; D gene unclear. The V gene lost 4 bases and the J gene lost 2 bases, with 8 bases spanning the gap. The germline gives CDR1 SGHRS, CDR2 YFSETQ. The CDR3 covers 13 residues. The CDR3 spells CASSQESTDTQYF. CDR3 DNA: TGCGCCAGCAGCCAAGAATCCACAGATACGCAGTATTTT.

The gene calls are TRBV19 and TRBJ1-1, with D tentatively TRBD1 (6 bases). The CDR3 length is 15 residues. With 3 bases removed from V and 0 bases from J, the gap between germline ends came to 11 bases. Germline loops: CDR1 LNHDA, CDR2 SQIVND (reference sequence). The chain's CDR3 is CASSISGAVNTEAFF. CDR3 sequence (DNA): TGTGCCAGTAGTATCTCGGGGGCCGTGAACACTGAAGCTTTCTTT.

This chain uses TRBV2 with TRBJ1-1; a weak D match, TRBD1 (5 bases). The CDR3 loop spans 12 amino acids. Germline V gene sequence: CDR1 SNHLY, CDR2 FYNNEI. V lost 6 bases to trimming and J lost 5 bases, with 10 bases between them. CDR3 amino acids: CASRGEGTEAFF. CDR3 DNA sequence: TGTGCCAGCAGAGGAGAGGGGACTGAAGCTTTCTTT.

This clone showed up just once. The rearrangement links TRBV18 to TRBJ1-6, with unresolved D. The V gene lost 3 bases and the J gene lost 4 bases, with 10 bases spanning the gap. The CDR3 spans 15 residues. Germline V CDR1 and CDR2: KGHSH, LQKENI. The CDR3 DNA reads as TGTGCCAGCTCACCTGCCGGGTCATATAATTCACCCCTCCACTTT. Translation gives CASSPAGSYNSPLHF.

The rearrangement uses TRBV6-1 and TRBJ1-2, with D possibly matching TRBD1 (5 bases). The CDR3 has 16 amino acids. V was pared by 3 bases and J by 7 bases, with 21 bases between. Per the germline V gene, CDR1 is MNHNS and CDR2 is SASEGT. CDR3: CASSDGRDRLIRGYTF. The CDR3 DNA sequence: TGTGCCAGCAGTGACGGCAGGGACCGCTTAATCCGTGGCTACACCTTC.

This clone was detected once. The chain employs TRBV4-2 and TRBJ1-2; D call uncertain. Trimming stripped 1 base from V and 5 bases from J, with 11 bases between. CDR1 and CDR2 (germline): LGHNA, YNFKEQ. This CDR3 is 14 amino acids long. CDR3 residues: CASSQGTEAYGYTF. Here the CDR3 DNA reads TGTGCCAGCAGCCAAGGGACGGAAGCGTATGGCTACACCTTC.

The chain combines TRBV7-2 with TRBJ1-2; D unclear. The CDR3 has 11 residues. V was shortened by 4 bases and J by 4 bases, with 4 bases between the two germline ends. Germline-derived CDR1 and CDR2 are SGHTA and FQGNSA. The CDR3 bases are TGTGCCAGCAGCTCCATCTATGGCTACACCTTC. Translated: CASSSIYGYTF.

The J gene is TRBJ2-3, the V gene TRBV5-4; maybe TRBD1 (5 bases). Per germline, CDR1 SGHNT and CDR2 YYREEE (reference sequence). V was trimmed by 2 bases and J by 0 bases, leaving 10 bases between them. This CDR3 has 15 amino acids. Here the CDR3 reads CASSFRGPSTDTQYF. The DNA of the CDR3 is TGTGCCAGCAGCTTTAGGGGCCCAAGCACAGATACGCAGTATTTT.

CDR3 region: CASHTEAFF. The CDR3 DNA reads as TGTGCCAGTCACACTGAAGCTTTCTTT. The genes are TRBV18 and TRBJ1-1; D unclear. The CDR3 is 9 amino acids. The ends were cut back, 9 bases at V and 3 bases at J, with 2 bases in the middle. Germline values: CDR1 KGHSH, CDR2 LQKENI.

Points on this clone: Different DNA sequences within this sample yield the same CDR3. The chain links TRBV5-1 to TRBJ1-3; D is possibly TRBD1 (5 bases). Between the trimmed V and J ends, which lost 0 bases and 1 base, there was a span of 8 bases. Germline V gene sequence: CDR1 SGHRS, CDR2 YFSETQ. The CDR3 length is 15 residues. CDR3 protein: CASSLAGGSGNTIYF. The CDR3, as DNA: TGCGCCAGCAGCTTGGCCGGGGGTTCTGGAAACACCATATATTTT. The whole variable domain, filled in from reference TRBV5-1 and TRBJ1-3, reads KAGVTQTPRYLIKTRGQQVTLSCSPISGHRSVSWYQQTPGQGLQFLFEYFSETQRNKGNFPGRFSGRQFSNSRSEMNVSTLELGDSALYLCASSLAGGSGNTIYFGEGSWLTVV.

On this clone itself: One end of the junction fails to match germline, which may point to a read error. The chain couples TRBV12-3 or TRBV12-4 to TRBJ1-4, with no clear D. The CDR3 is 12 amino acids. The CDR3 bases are TGTGCCAGCAGCTTAGAAGGGAGGAAGGTGTTTTTT. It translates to CASSLEGRKVFF.

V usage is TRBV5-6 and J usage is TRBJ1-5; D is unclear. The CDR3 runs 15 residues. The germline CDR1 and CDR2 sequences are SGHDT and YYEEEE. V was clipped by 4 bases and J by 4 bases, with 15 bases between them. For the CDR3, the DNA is TGTGCCAGCAGCCGCATGGGGATAGCAAATCAGCCCCAGCATTTT. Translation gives CASSRMGIANQPQHF.